The 21 T cell receptor beta chains below all came from one sample that was sequenced in a study of T cells in Graves' hyperthyroidism and ophthalmopathy. RNA transcripts provided the source from which TCR beta CDR3 regions were amplified. Primed by the HTBI set, a first-round RT-PCR was run on the TCR CDR3. TCRdb fed the multiplex PCR reads into MiXCR, producing one record per CDR3 protein. The sample includes fewer than 500,000 distinct CDR3 sequences, roughly 15% seen only once; the top ten take approximately 13%. The sequencing sample was made of blood. Receptors were obtained from a man between 18 and 35 years old with Graves' ophthalmopathy.

This clonotype was observed many times. This rearrangement joins TRBV20-1 to TRBJ2-1; TRBD1 matches at 9 bases. The germline V gene has CDR1 DFQATT and CDR2 SNEGSKA (reference sequence). The CDR3 consists of 14 residues. The trim removed 4 bases at V and 4 bases at J, leaving 5 bases unmatched. Written as DNA, the CDR3 is TGCAGTGCTACGGGACAGGGAAATTACAATGAGCAGTTCTTC. It specifies CSATGQGNYNEQFF.

Many counts were recorded for this clonotype. The V gene is TRBV7-8, the J gene TRBJ1-6; no firm D call. The CDR3 contains 16 residues. V was cut by 5 bases and J by 8 bases, with 19 bases left in between. Germline assignment: CDR1 SGHVS and CDR2 FQNEAQ. The CDR3 is CASSQGTGKIDSPLHF. The CDR3 nucleotides read TGTGCCAGCAGCCAAGGCACCGGGAAGATAGATTCACCCCTCCACTTT.

This clonotype has a count of ten or more. The chain joins TRBV7-8 to TRBJ2-7, with TRBD2 matching over 7 bases. After removal of 4 bases from V and 0 bases from J, the junction contained 6 bases not matched to a gene. The CDR3 is made up of 15 amino acids. Germline CDR1 and CDR2: SGHVS and FQNEAQ. CDR3 sequence: CASSSSGRLSYEQYF. The CDR3 nucleotides read TGTGCCAGCAGCTCTAGCGGTAGACTCTCCTACGAGCAGTACTTC.

Many counts were recorded for this clonotype. V is TRBV10-3 and J is TRBJ2-2, with D perhaps matching TRBD1 or TRBD2 (5 bases each). The CDR3 totals 17 residues. The V end was cut by 9 bases, the J end by 0 bases, with 20 bases between. Germline V gene data show CDR1 as ENHRY and CDR2 as SYGVKD. CDR3 nucleotide sequence: TGTGCCATTTCCCCCTCCGAGGGGCGATCGAACACCGGGGAGCTGTTTTTT. Amino acid sequence: CAISPSEGRSNTGELFF.

This clonotype was seen at least ten times. The rearrangement joins TRBV5-1 to TRBJ1-2, with 8 bases identical to TRBD1. The CDR3 is 15 residues long. J gave up 2 bases and V 3 bases, and 6 bases lay outside the gene matches. Germline CDR1 is SGHRS and CDR2 is YFSETQ. CDR3 protein: CASSSSTGANYGYTF. CDR3 DNA sequence: TGCGCCAGCAGCTCGTCGACAGGGGCGAACTATGGCTACACCTTC.

The J gene is TRBJ2-7, the V gene TRBV19, with a possible D match to TRBD2 (6 bases). This CDR3 has 15 amino acids. Between the trimmed V and J ends, which lost 6 bases and 2 bases, there was a span of 17 bases. Germline V gene lookup returns CDR1 LNHDA and CDR2 SQIVND (reference sequence). In DNA, the CDR3 is TGTGCCAGTAGGACCCGTGGGGGGACCACCTACGAGCAGTACTTC. This translates into CASRTRGGTTYEQYF.

V usage is TRBV6-1 and J usage is TRBJ2-7; either TRBD1 or TRBD2 may fit D (5 bases each). Trimming stripped 1 base from V and 2 bases from J, with 15 bases between. The CDR3 runs to 16 residues. Per the germline V gene, CDR1 is MNHNS and CDR2 is SASEGT. The CDR3 DNA sequence: TGTGCCAGCAGTGAAGGGGGGTATAGGACCACCTACGAGCAGTACTTC. Protein sequence: CASSEGGYRTTYEQYF.

This clonotype was seen at least ten times. The chain couples TRBV5-1 to TRBJ2-3; D may be TRBD2 (6 bases). This CDR3 contains 14 residues. The germline V gene encodes CDR1 SGHRS and CDR2 YFSETQ. The ends were cut back, 0 bases at V and 2 bases at J, with 7 bases in the middle. The CDR3 sequence: CASSLADYTDTQYF. The DNA for the CDR3 is TGCGCCAGCAGCTTGGCGGACTACACAGATACGCAGTATTTT.

As for this clonotype: This may arise from a read error, as a much more abundant clone is one base away. The V and J genes are TRBV12-3 or TRBV12-4 and TRBJ1-4, with D unresolved. The CDR3 totals 14 residues. The CDR3 spells CASSLGSTNGKLFF. The CDR3 DNA reads TGTGCCAGCAGTTTAGGGTCAACTAATGGAAAACTGTTTTTT.

Ten or more counts support this clonotype. The chain couples TRBV12-3 or TRBV12-4 to TRBJ2-7; 8 nucleotides agree with TRBD1. The CDR3 spans 15 residues. Trimming cost V 6 bases and J 3 bases; bases outside gene matches: 10. The CDR3 here is CASSSGTGINYEQYF. As DNA, the CDR3 is TGTGCCAGCAGCTCCGGGACAGGAATCAACTACGAGCAGTACTTC.

This clonotype was counted ten times or more. The gene calls are TRBV5-1 and TRBJ2-3, with no clear D. Trimming removed 3 bases from V and 8 bases from J, with 16 bases in between. This CDR3 is 14 amino acids long. Per the germline V gene, CDR1 is SGHRS and CDR2 is YFSETQ. The CDR3 region is CASSSSAIQPTQYF. CDR3 sequence (DNA): TGCGCCAGCAGCTCGAGCGCAATTCAACCTACGCAGTATTTT.

With respect to this clonotype: Given a much more abundant clone one base away, this may be a read error. CDR3 loop: CASSLVIGGHNEQFF. CDR3 in DNA: TGTGCCAGCAGCTTAGTTATCGGGGGCCACAATGAGCAGTTCTTC. The chain couples TRBV7-9 to TRBJ2-1, with D tentatively TRBD1 or TRBD2 (6 bases each). V lost 1 base, J lost 5 bases, and 12 bases lay in between. CDR1 and CDR2 from the germline V gene are SEHNR and FQNEAQ (reference sequence). The CDR3 covers 15 residues.

This clonotype has ten or more counts. CDR3 protein: CASSLDRDARDTQYF. CDR3 sequence (DNA): TGTGCCAGCAGTCTGGACAGGGATGCGCGGGATACGCAGTATTTT. The J gene is TRBJ2-3, the V gene TRBV6-2 or TRBV6-3, with TRBD1 matching 8 bases. Trimming cost V 5 bases and J 6 bases; bases outside gene matches: 10. CDR1 is MNHEY and CDR2 is SVGEGT in the germline V gene. The CDR3 is 15 amino acids.

The J gene is TRBJ2-1, the V gene TRBV5-5; possibly TRBD1 for D (6 bases). Germline V gene data show CDR1 as SGHKS and CDR2 as YYEKEE (reference sequence). V was shortened by 2 bases and J by 4 bases, with 13 bases between the two germline ends. This CDR3 has 15 residues. The CDR3 DNA reads as TGTGCCAGCAGCTTTGGACAGATGTTGTACAATGAGCAGTTCTTC. Translation: CASSFGQMLYNEQFF.

On this clonotype: This may come from a read error, since a much larger clone is one base off. This chain uses TRBV7-2 with TRBJ2-1; 9 bases line up with TRBD2. Near its end, the DNA agrees better with TRBJ2-7, so the J call may be wrong. Per the germline V gene, CDR1 is SGHTA and CDR2 is FQGNSA. This CDR3 comprises 16 residues. Written as DNA, the CDR3 is TGTGCCAGCAGCTTAGCAGGCGGGGGGGCAGGCAATGAGCAGTACTTC. It specifies CASSLAGGGAGNEQYF.

In this sample, this clonotype turned up many times. The chain recombines TRBV24-1 with TRBJ2-3; weak D call: TRBD1 (5 bases). Per germline, CDR1 KGHDR and CDR2 SFDVKD. The ends were cut back, 5 bases at V and 1 base at J, with 12 bases in the middle. The CDR3 is 15 residues long. The CDR3 loop reads CATSGVGQRTDTQYF. The CDR3, as DNA: TGTGCCACCAGTGGTGTAGGACAACGCACAGATACGCAGTATTTT.

This clonotype has a handful of counts. The V call is TRBV12-3 or TRBV12-4, the J call TRBJ2-2; 7 bases agree with TRBD1. The CDR3 is 15 amino acids. J gave up 2 bases and V 4 bases, and 4 bases lay outside the gene matches. CDR3 DNA sequence: TGTGCCAGCAGTTCAGACAGGGAAAACACCGGGGAGCTGTTTTTT. It codes for CASSSDRENTGELFF.

This clonotype was seen repeatedly, ten times or more. J is TRBJ2-5 and V is TRBV2, with 7 positions matching TRBD1. J was trimmed by 2 bases and V by 5 bases; bases with no gene match: 8. From germline, CDR1 is SNHLY and CDR2 FYNNEI. The CDR3 has 15 residues. CDR3 sequence reads: CASSSAGGLQETQYF. CDR3 sequence (DNA): TGTGCCAGCAGTAGCGCAGGGGGTTTACAAGAGACCCAGTACTTC.

As regards this clonotype: This may arise from a read error, as a much more abundant clone is one base away. V is TRBV12-3 or TRBV12-4 and J is TRBJ2-1; 8 nucleotides line up with TRBD2. The J call may be faulty, since TRBJ2-7 better matches the DNA end. This CDR3 has 15 residues. CDR3 bases: TGTGCCAGCAGCGTACAGACTAGCGCCTACAATGAGCAGTACTTC. Translation gives CASSVQTSAYNEQYF.

This clonotype was seen many times. The V gene is TRBV30, the J gene TRBJ2-7; 8 bases match TRBD1. With V trimmed by 5 bases and J by 0 bases, 9 bases remained unmatched. This CDR3 spans 15 amino acids. Germline lookup yields CDR1 GTSNPN and CDR2 SVGIG (reference sequence). DNA of the CDR3: TGTGCCTGGGCCCGGACAGGGAGGAACTCCTACGAGCAGTACTTC. Its protein is CAWARTGRNSYEQYF.

In its sample, this clonotype was seen many times. The chain has TRBV2 and TRBJ1-5; a weak D match, TRBD1 (5 bases). The V end lost 1 base, the J end lost 8 bases, and 15 bases lay between the germline ends. This CDR3 is built from 15 residues. CDR1 and CDR2 from the germline V gene are SNHLY and FYNNEI. CDR3 DNA: TGTGCCAGCAGTGAAGATGGCGGGGCCCGGGAGCCCCAGCATTTT. Its protein product is CASSEDGGAREPQHF.